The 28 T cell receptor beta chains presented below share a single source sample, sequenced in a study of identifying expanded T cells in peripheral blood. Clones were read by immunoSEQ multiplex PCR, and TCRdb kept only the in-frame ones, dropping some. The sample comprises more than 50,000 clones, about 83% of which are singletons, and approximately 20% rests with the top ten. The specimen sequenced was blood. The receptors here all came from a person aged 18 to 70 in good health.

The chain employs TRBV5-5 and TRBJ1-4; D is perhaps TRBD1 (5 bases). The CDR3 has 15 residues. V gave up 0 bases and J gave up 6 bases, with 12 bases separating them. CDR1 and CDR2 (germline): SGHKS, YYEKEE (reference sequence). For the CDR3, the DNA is TGTGCCAGCAGCTTGGCCGAGACAGTCCATGAAAAACTGTTTTTT. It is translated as CASSLAETVHEKLFF.

DNA for the CDR3: TGTGCCAGCAGCCAAGAGGGCGGGCGCTTCCAAGAGACCCAGTACTTC. Translation: CASSQEGGRFQETQYF. V gene TRBV4-2 combines with J gene TRBJ2-5; possibly TRBD2 for D (5 bases). CDR1 is LGHNA, CDR2 YNFKEQ, per germline. V dropped 0 bases and J dropped 1 base, with 12 bases sitting between them. The CDR3 consists of 16 residues.

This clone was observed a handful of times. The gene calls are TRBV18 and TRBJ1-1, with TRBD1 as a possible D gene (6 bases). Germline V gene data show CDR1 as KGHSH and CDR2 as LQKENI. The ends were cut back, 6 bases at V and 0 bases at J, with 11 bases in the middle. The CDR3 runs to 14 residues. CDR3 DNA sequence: TGTGCCAGCTCCCCAGACAGGTTGAACACTGAAGCTTTCTTT. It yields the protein CASSPDRLNTEAFF.

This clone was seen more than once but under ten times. The CDR3 nucleotides read TGTGCCAGCATCGACCCGGAGAGGGCTTTCTTT. It specifies CASIDPERAFF. This chain connects TRBV6-5 to TRBJ1-1; D remains ambiguous. The V gene's germline CDR1 is MNHEY and CDR2 SVGAGI. The CDR3 is made up of 11 amino acids. Trimming took 7 bases from V and 11 from J, leaving 14 bases between them.

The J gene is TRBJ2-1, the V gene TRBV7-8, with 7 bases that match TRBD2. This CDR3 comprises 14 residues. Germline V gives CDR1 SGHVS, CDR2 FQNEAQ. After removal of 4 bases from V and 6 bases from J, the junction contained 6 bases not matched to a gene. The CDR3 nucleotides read TGTGCCAGCAGCTCGCGGACTAGAACCAATGAGCAGTTCTTC. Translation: CASSSRTRTNEQFF.

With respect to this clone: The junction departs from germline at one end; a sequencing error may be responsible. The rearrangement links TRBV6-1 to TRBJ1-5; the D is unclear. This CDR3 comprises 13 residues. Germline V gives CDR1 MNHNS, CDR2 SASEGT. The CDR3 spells CASSEAIKFRTSF. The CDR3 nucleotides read TGTGCCAGCAGTGAAGCGATTAAGTTTAGGACCTCTTTT.

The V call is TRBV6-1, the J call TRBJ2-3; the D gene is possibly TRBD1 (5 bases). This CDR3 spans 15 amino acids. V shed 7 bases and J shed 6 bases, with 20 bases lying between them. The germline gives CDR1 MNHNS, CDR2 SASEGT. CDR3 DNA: TGTGCCAGCAATGATGTAGGGGCCGCGACCGATACGCAGTATTTT. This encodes CASNDVGAATDTQYF.

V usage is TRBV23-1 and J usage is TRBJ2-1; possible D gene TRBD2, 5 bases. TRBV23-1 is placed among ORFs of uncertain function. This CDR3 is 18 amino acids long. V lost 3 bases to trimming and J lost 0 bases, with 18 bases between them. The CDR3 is CASSQKLATPSSYNEQFF. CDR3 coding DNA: TGCGCCAGCAGTCAGAAGTTAGCGACACCCAGCTCCTACAATGAGCAGTTCTTC.

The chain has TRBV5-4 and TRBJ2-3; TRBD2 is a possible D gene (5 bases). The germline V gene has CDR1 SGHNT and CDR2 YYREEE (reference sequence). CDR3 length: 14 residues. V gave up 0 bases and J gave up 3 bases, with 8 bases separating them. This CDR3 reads CASSLAGGTDTQYF. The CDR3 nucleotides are TGTGCCAGCAGCTTGGCCGGCGGGACAGATACGCAGTATTTT.

The CDR3 sequence: CASSQGPGLGELFF. CDR3 sequence (DNA): TGCGCCAGCAGCCAAGGTCCAGGTCTCGGGGAGCTGTTTTTT. The chain links TRBV4-3 to TRBJ2-2; D uncertain. Germline CDR1 LGHNA, CDR2 YSLEER. CDR3 size: 14 residues. Trimming shortened V by 1 base and J by 7 bases, and 10 bases separated the two germline ends.

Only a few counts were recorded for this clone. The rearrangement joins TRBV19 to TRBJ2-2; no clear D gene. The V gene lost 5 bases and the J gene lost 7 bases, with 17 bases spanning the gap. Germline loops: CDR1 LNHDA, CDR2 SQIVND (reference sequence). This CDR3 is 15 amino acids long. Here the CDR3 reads CASSPKGALGGELFF. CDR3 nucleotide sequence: TGTGCCAGTAGTCCCAAGGGTGCCCTCGGCGGGGAGCTGTTTTTT.

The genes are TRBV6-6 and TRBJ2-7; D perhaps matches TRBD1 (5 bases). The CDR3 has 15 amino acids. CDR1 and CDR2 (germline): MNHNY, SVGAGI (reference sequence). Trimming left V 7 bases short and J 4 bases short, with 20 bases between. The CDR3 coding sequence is TGTGCCAGCACCGCTGTTTGGACATCCTCATACGAGCAGTACTTC. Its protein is CASTAVWTSSYEQYF.

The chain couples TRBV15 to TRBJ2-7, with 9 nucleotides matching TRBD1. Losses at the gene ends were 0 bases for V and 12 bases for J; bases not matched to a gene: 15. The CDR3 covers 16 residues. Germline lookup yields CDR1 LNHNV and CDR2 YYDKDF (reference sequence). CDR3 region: CATSRDITGQGSMPYV. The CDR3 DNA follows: TGTGCCACCAGCAGAGATATAACGGGACAGGGCTCTATGCCGTACGTC.

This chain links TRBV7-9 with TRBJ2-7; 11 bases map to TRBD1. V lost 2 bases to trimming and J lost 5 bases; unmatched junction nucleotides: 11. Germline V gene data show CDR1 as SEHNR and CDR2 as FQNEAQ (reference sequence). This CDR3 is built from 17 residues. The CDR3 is CASSLTHPGQGAHEQYF. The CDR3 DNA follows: TGTGCCAGCAGCTTAACCCACCCAGGACAGGGGGCCCACGAGCAGTACTTC. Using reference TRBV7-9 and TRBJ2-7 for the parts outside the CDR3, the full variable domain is DTGVSQNPRHKITKRGQNVTFRCDPISEHNRLYWYRQTLGQGPEFLTYFQNEAQLEKSRLLSDRFSAERPKGSFSTLEIQRTEQGDSAMYLCASSLTHPGQGAHEQYFGPGTRLTVT.

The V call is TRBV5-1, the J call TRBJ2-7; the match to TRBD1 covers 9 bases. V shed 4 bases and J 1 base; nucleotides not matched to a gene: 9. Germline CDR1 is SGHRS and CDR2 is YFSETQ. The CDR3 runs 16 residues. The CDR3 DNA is TGCGCCAGCAGCGCGGGACAGGGAGCAGGATCCTACGAGCAGTACGTC. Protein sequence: CASSAGQGAGSYEQYV.

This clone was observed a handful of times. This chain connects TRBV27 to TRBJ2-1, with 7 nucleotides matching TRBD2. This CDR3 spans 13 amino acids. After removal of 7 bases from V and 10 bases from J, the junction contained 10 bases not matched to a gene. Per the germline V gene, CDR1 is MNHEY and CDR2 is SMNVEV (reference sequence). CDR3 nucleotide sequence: TGTGCCAGCACGGGGGAGGGCCGAGGAGAGCAGTTCTTC. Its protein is CASTGEGRGEQFF.

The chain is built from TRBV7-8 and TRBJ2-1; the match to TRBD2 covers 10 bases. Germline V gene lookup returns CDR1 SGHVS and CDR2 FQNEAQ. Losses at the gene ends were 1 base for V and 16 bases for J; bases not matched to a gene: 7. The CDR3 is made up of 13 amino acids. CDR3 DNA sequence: TGTGCCAGCAGCTTAGTTCAGCGGGAGGGAATATTCTTC. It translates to CASSLVQREGIFF.

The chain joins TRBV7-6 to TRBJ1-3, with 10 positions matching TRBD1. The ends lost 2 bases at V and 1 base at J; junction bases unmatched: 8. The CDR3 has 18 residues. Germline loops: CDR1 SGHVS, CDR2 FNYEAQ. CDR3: CASSLMVGGQGSGNTIYF. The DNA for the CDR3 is TGTGCCAGCAGCTTAATGGTCGGGGGACAGGGGTCTGGAAACACCATATATTTT.

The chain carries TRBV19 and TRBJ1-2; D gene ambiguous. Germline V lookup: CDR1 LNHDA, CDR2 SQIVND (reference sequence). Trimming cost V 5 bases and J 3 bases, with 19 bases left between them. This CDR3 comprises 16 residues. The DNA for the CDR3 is TGTGCCAGTAGTCCCTCGGCCCGAGGCGGAGACTATGGCTACACCTTC. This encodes CASSPSARGGDYGYTF.

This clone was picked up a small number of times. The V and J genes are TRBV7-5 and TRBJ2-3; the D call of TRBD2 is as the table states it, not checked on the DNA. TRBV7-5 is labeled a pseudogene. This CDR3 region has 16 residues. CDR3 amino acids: CARSLGSGRGTDTQYF. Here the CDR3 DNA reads TGTGCCAGAAGCTTGGGTAGCGGGAGAGGCACAGATACGCAGTATTTT.

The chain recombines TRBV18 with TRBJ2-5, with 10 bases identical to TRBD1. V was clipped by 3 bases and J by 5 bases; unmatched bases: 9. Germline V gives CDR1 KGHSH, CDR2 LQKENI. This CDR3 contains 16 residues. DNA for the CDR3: TGTGCCAGCTCACCTCGACAGGGGGCTCGGCAGGAGACCCAGTACTTC. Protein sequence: CASSPRQGARQETQYF.

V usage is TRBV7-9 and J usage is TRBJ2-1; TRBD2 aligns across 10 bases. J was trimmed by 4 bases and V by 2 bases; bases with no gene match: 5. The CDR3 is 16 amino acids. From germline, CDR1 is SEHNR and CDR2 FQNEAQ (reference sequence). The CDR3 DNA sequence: TGTGCCAGCAGCTTAACTAGCGGGAATATATACAATGAGCAGTTCTTC. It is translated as CASSLTSGNIYNEQFF.

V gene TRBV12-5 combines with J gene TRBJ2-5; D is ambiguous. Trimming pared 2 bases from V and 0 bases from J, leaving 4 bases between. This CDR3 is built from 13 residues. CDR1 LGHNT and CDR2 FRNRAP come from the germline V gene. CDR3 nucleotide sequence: TGTGCTAGTGGTTTGAACAACCAAGAGACCCAGTACTTC. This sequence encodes CASGLNNQETQYF.

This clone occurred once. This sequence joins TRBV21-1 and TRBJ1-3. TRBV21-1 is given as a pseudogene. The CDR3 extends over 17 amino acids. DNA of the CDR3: TGTGCCAGCAGCAAGTACGAACGGCTCCCCTCTGGAAACACCATATATTTT. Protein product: CASSKYERLPSGNTIYF.

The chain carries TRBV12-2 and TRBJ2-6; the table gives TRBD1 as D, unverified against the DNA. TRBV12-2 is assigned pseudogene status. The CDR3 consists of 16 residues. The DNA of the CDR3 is TGTGCAAGTCGCTTAGCTAGCCAGGGGGTCTATGACGTCCTGACTTTC. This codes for CASRLASQGVYDVLTF.

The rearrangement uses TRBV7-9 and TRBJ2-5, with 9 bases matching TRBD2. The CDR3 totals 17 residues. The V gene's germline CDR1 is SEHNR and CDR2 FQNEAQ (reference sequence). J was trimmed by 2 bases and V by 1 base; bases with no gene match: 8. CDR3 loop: CASSLVKRGDFQETQYF. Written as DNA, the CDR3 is TGTGCCAGCAGCTTAGTCAAGCGGGGGGACTTTCAAGAGACCCAGTACTTC.

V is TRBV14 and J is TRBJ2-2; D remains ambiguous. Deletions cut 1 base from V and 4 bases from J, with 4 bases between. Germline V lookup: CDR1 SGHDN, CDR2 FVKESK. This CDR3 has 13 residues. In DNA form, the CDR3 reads TGTGCCAGCAGCCAAGGGTTCACCGGGGAGCTGTTTTTT. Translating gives CASSQGFTGELFF. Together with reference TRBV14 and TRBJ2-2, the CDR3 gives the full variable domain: EAGVTQFPSHSVIEKGQTVTLRCDPISGHDNLYWYRRVMGKEIKFLLHFVKESKQDESGMPNNRFLAERTGGTYSTLKVQPAELEDSGVYFCASSQGFTGELFFGEGSRLTVL.

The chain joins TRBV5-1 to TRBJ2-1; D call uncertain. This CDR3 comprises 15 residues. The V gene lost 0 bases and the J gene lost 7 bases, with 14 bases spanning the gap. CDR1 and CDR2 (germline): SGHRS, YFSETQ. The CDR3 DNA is TGCGCCAGCAGCTTGGGAGGCCGGTGGGGAAATGAGCAGTTCTTC. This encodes CASSLGGRWGNEQFF.